What follows are 25 T cell receptor beta chains derived from one specimen sequenced in a study of resident and recirculating memory T cells in vitiligo. Some clones are missing from TCRdb's copy, which holds only in-frame ones; the method was immunoSEQ multiplex PCR. The sample has tens of thousands of clones; approximately 90% are singletons. Material: blood. The receptors originated from a male donor with vitiligo.

The chain recombines TRBV7-8 with TRBJ2-7; tentative D call: TRBD2 (6 bases). Germline CDR1 SGHVS, CDR2 FQNEAQ. Trimming took 5 bases from V and 0 from J, leaving 11 bases between them. There are 14 residues in the CDR3. CDR3 loop: CASSGGGASYEQYF. CDR3 bases: TGTGCCAGCAGCGGTGGCGGGGCCTCCTACGAGCAGTACTTC. Full variable domain (outside the CDR3, taken from reference TRBV7-8 and TRBJ2-7): GAGVSQSPRYKVAKRGQDVALRCDPISGHVSLFWYQQALGQGPEFLTYFQNEAQLDKSGLPSDRFFAERPEGSVSTLKIQRTQQEDSAVYLCASSGGGASYEQYFGPGTRLTVT.

J is TRBJ2-7 and V is TRBV6-5; 8 bases are a match to TRBD1. J gave up 4 bases and V 4 bases, and 6 bases lay outside the gene matches. Germline assignment: CDR1 MNHEY and CDR2 SVGAGI. This CDR3 has 14 residues. The CDR3 DNA follows: TGTGCCAGCAGTTCCGGACAGGGTAGATACGAGCAGTACTTC. Its protein product is CASSSGQGRYEQYF.

The chain employs TRBV28 and TRBJ1-4; 8 bases agree with TRBD1. The germline V gene has CDR1 MDHEN and CDR2 SYDVKM. The CDR3 has 15 amino acids. The J segment lost 0 bases and the V segment lost 9 bases, leaving 6 bases of the junction unmatched. The CDR3 spells CASRPGGATNEKLFF. The DNA for the CDR3 is TGTGCCAGTCGTCCAGGGGGCGCAACTAATGAAAAACTGTTTTTT.

This sequence joins TRBV27 and TRBJ2-3; tentative D call: TRBD2 (5 bases). The germline V and J ends were trimmed by 5 bases and 1 base, with 16 bases remaining between them. Germline V gene lookup returns CDR1 MNHEY and CDR2 SMNVEV (reference sequence). There are 16 residues in the CDR3. The CDR3 spells CASSPRRRQGTDTQYF. CDR3 DNA sequence: TGTGCCAGCAGTCCTCGGCGGAGGCAGGGCACAGATACGCAGTATTTT.

CDR3 protein: CASSLRQGYEKLFF. CDR3 nucleotides: TGTGCCAGCAGTTTGAGGCAGGGTTATGAAAAACTGTTTTTT. The genes are TRBV28 and TRBJ1-4; tentatively, D is TRBD1 (5 bases). The germline V gene has CDR1 MDHEN and CDR2 SYDVKM. V was trimmed by 3 bases and J by 6 bases, leaving 11 bases between them. CDR3 length equals 14 residues.

This rearrangement joins TRBV28 to TRBJ1-2, with 7 bases aligning to TRBD1. V dropped 6 bases and J dropped 2; count of bases not matched to a gene: 6. Germline values: CDR1 MDHEN, CDR2 SYDVKM. The CDR3 covers 14 residues. CDR3 residues: CASSLPGQNYGYTF. The CDR3 DNA sequence: TGTGCCAGCAGCCTCCCGGGACAGAACTATGGCTACACCTTC.

The chain is built from TRBV7-9 and TRBJ2-3; TRBD2 matches 15 bases. The V gene's germline CDR1 is SEHNR and CDR2 FQNEAQ (reference sequence). With V trimmed by 6 bases and J by 9 bases, 13 bases remained unmatched. CDR3 size: 17 residues. CDR3 region: CASRPPGLAGGRETQYF. As DNA, the CDR3 is TGTGCCAGCAGACCACCGGGACTAGCGGGAGGCCGAGAGACGCAGTATTTT.

V usage is TRBV4-1 and J usage is TRBJ1-4; D perhaps matches TRBD1 (5 bases). The germline V and J ends were trimmed by 1 base and 8 bases, with 17 bases remaining between them. The germline V gene encodes CDR1 MGHRA and CDR2 YSYEKL. The CDR3 is made up of 16 amino acids. DNA of the CDR3: TGCGCCAGCAGCCAAGGGGGGAGGGGCCGTTACGAAAAACTGTTTTTT. It specifies CASSQGGRGRYEKLFF.

The chain links TRBV7-9 to TRBJ2-7, with 7 positions matching TRBD2. Losses at the gene ends were 1 base for V and 7 bases for J; bases not matched to a gene: 7. This CDR3 is 14 amino acids long. From germline, CDR1 is SEHNR and CDR2 FQNEAQ (reference sequence). CDR3 DNA sequence: TGTGCCAGCAGCTTAGACCTAGCGGCGGATGAGCAGTACTTC. Protein: CASSLDLAADEQYF.

V usage is TRBV28 and J usage is TRBJ1-2; the D gene is possibly TRBD1 (5 bases). Germline V gives CDR1 MDHEN, CDR2 SYDVKM. Between the trimmed V and J ends, which lost 1 base and 2 bases, there was a span of 20 bases. The CDR3 runs to 18 residues. CDR3 in DNA: TGTGCCAGCAGTTTATCCGGCAGGCGAGGGACTTCGAACTATGGCTACACCTTC. Encoded protein: CASSLSGRRGTSNYGYTF.

The rearrangement uses TRBV11-3 and TRBJ1-2, with a tentative D call TRBD1 (6 bases). This CDR3 contains 16 residues. Germline CDR1 SGHNT, CDR2 YENEEA. Trimming cost V 5 bases and J 4 bases, with 20 bases left between them. CDR3 nucleotides: TGTGCCAGCAGCCCAAATCCCCAACAGGGACCCTATGGCTACACCTTC. Protein sequence: CASSPNPQQGPYGYTF.

The chain is built from TRBV19 and TRBJ1-5; 8 bases agree with TRBD1. Per germline, CDR1 LNHDA and CDR2 SQIVND (reference sequence). This CDR3 contains 14 residues. Trimming took 9 bases from V and 7 from J; bases not matched to a gene: 11. The CDR3 region is CASADQGAGQPQHF. CDR3 bases: TGTGCCAGCGCCGATCAGGGGGCCGGGCAGCCCCAGCATTTT.

This clone showed up just once. The gene calls are TRBV6-5 and TRBJ1-6; TRBD1 matches at 8 bases. The length of the CDR3 is 16 residues. V dropped 0 bases and J dropped 9; count of bases not matched to a gene: 7. Germline lookup yields CDR1 MNHEY and CDR2 SVGAGI. CDR3 DNA: TGTGCCAGCAGTTACTCGGTTGGACAGGGTAGTTCACCCCTCCACTTT. Translation: CASSYSVGQGSSPLHF.

The J gene is TRBJ2-7, the V gene TRBV11-3; D perhaps matches TRBD1 (6 bases). The V and J ends lost 1 base and 7 bases respectively, with 20 bases between them. The CDR3 is 16 residues long. Germline values: CDR1 SGHNT, CDR2 YENEEA. In DNA form, the CDR3 reads TGTGCCAGCAGCTTAGCAAGCCGGGACACTCTTGGGGAGCAGTACTTC. Amino acids: CASSLASRDTLGEQYF.

The chain has TRBV19 and TRBJ1-2; weak D call: TRBD1 (5 bases). Germline V gene lookup returns CDR1 LNHDA and CDR2 SQIVND (reference sequence). Trimming cost V 2 bases and J 8 bases, with 21 bases left between them. CDR3 length: 16 residues. The CDR3 DNA is TGTGCCAGTAGTATACCACAACTATCAGGGTCCATAGGCTACACCTTC. Translated: CASSIPQLSGSIGYTF.

The chain recombines TRBV7-2 with TRBJ2-3; a possible D gene is TRBD2 (7 bases). The V and J ends lost 4 bases and 2 bases respectively, with 19 bases between them. From germline, CDR1 is SGHTA and CDR2 FQGNSA. The CDR3 contains 17 residues. The CDR3, as DNA: TGTGCCAGCAGCTCGAGGGGGGGCGGGTGGTACACAGATACGCAGTATTTT. This translates into CASSSRGGGWYTDTQYF.

V is TRBV7-2 and J is TRBJ2-3; 13 bases line up with TRBD2. Germline V gene data show CDR1 as SGHTA and CDR2 as FQGNSA. The CDR3 has 17 residues. After removal of 5 bases from V and 10 bases from J, the junction contained 15 bases not matched to a gene. The CDR3 region is CASSPSNLGLAGVAQYF. CDR3 nucleotide sequence: TGTGCCAGCAGCCCCAGTAATTTAGGACTAGCGGGAGTGGCGCAGTATTTT.

The CDR3: CASSLQGRGNIQYF. CDR3 nucleotide sequence: TGTGCCAGCAGTTTACAGGGGAGAGGGAACATTCAGTACTTC. This chain uses TRBV6-5 with TRBJ2-4, with 7 bases lining up with TRBD1. Unmatched junction bases numbered 7, after V lost 4 bases and J lost 7 bases. The V gene's germline CDR1 is MNHEY and CDR2 SVGAGI. This CDR3 has 14 residues.

V usage is TRBV5-1 and J usage is TRBJ1-3; possible D gene TRBD1, 6 bases. The CDR3 runs 18 residues. Between the trimmed V and J ends, which lost 2 bases and 4 bases, there was a span of 22 bases. Germline V gene data show CDR1 as SGHRS and CDR2 as YFSETQ. In DNA form, the CDR3 reads TGCGCCAGCAGCTTCTTTCCGTTCGCGAGGGGGATGGGAAACACCATATATTTT. It translates to CASSFFPFARGMGNTIYF.

The chain combines TRBV25-1 with TRBJ2-3, with 11 bases lining up with TRBD2. The V segment lost 2 bases and the J segment 0 bases; nucleotides outside the gene matches: 1. This CDR3 has 16 amino acids. Germline CDR1 and CDR2: MGHDK and SYGVNS. The CDR3 protein is CASSEGTSGSTDTQYF. CDR3 coding DNA: TGTGCCAGCAGTGAAGGGACTAGCGGAAGCACAGATACGCAGTATTTT.

This clone occurred once. The gene calls are TRBV19 and TRBJ2-7; a possible D gene is TRBD2 (7 bases). This CDR3 comprises 12 residues. V lost 10 bases to trimming and J lost 2 bases, with 12 bases between them. CDR1 is LNHDA, CDR2 SQIVND, per germline (reference sequence). This CDR3 reads CAKREGAYEQYF. The CDR3 DNA is TGTGCCAAAAGGGAGGGGGCCTACGAGCAGTACTTC.

This chain joins TRBV19 and TRBJ2-7, with 8 bases that match TRBD1. The V segment lost 3 bases and the J segment 3 bases; nucleotides outside the gene matches: 7. CDR3 length equals 15 residues. The V gene's germline CDR1 is LNHDA and CDR2 SQIVND (reference sequence). The CDR3 DNA follows: TGTGCCAGTAGTATCTATTGGACAGGGAGCTACGAGCAGTACTTC. This sequence encodes CASSIYWTGSYEQYF.

The rearrangement links TRBV10-3 to TRBJ2-7; 14 bases are shared with TRBD2. There are 17 residues in the CDR3. V lost 10 bases to trimming and J lost 3 bases; unmatched junction nucleotides: 14. Germline V lookup: CDR1 ENHRY, CDR2 SYGVKD. The CDR3 sequence: CATEPGTSGSSDYEQYF. CDR3 DNA: TGTGCCACCGAACCCGGGACTAGCGGGAGTTCGGACTACGAGCAGTACTTC.

In DNA, the CDR3 is TGTGCCAGCAGACTAGCGGGGTCCTACGAGCAGTACTTC. It specifies CASRLAGSYEQYF. The chain combines TRBV11-2 with TRBJ2-7, with 10 bases identical to TRBD2. CDR3 length: 13 amino acids. V dropped 6 bases and J dropped 1; count of bases not matched to a gene: 0. Germline V CDR1 and CDR2: SGHAT, FQNNGV.

The gene calls are TRBV27 and TRBJ2-7; TRBD2 agrees at 8 bases. Looked up from germline, CDR1 is MNHEY and CDR2 is SMNVEV (reference sequence). V lost 2 bases to trimming and J lost 4 bases; unmatched junction nucleotides: 7. CDR3 size: 15 residues. This chain's CDR3 is CASSLSERGTYEQYF. The CDR3 DNA reads as TGTGCCAGCAGTTTAAGCGAGCGGGGGACTTACGAGCAGTACTTC.